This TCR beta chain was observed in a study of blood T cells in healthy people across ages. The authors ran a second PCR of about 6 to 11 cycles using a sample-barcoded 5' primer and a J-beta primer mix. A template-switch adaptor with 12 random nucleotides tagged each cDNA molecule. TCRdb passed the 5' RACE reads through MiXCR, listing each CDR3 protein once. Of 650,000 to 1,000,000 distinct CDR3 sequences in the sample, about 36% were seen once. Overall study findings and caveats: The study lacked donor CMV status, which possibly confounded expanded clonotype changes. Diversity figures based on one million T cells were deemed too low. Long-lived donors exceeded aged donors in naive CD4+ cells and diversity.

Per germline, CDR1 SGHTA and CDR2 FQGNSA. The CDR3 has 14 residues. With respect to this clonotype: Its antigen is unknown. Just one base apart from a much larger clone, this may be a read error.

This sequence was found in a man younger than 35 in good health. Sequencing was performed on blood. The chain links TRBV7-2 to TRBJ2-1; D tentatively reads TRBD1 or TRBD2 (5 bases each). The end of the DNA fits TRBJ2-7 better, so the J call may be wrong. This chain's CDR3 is CASSLAGRNNEQYF. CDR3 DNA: TGTGCCAGCAGCTTAGCGGGACGGAACAATGAGCAGTACTTC.